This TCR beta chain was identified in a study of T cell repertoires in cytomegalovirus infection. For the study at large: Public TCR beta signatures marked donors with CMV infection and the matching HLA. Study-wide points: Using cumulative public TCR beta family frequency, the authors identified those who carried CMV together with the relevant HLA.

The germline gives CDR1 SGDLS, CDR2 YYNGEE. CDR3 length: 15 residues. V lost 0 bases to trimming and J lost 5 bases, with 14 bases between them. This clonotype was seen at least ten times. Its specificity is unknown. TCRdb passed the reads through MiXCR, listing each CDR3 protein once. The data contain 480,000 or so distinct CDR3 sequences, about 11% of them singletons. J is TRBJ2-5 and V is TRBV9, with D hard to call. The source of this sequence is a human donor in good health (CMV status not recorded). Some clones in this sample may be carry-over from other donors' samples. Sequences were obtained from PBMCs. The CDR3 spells CASSVGAPARETQYF. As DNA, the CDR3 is TGTGCCAGCAGCGTAGGGGCACCCGCGAGGGAGACCCAGTACTTC.